The rows below give T cell receptor beta chains drawn from one sample of a study of cytomegalovirus exposure and HLA in healthy donors. Sequenced by immunoSEQ multiplex PCR; TCRdb stores in-frame clones only, minus some. The sample holds approximately 220,000 clones, roughly 85% seen once. The source material was PBMCs. The receptor set was obtained from a male donor in good health and CMV-seronegative. The conserved cysteine and the conserved F or W are not part of the CDR3 here. Clone sizes are given selectively: once, few, many, or a class where the clone is expanded.

V gene	clone size	J gene	CDR3 protein
TRBV7-9	NA	TRBJ2-5	ASSLNTPQETQY
TRBV27	NA	TRBJ2-1	ASSQGTSGRYNEQF
TRBV7-9	once	TRBJ2-7	ASSLGGGGWMGRYEQY
TRBV6-4	few	TRBJ1-1	ASSEAREASEAF
TRBV19	few	TRBJ1-1	ASRSGSRGTEAF
TRBV30	few	TRBJ2-1	ARWTPGGSNEQF
TRBV6-1	NA	TRBJ2-7	ASSEVARSAHEQY
TRBV18	NA	TRBJ2-7	ASSPAGYEQY
TRBV2	NA	TRBJ2-7	ASKFVELEQY
TRBV7-3	once	TRBJ2-7	ASSLIGRLAGGDEQY
TRBV4-1	NA	TRBJ2-5	ASSHTRLTRNEETQY
TRBV19	once	TRBJ2-3	ASSPNGVSTDTQY
TRBV5-1	NA	TRBJ2-1	ASSRQASSYNEQF
TRBV28	NA	TRBJ1-2	ASSFNRQGYGYT
TRBV20-1	NA	TRBJ1-2	SALDRGRYT
TRBV6-1	NA	TRBJ2-7	ASSEYRVYEQY
TRBV6-4	NA	TRBJ2-1	ASSDSGTAYNEQF
TRBV5-1	NA	TRBJ2-3	ASSLAVADTQY
TRBV7-9	NA	TRBJ1-1	ASSRGQGNTEAF
TRBV5-8	NA	TRBJ2-7	ASSLGGQGGNEQY
TRBV20-1	NA	TRBJ1-2	STQGHGYT
TRBV9	NA	TRBJ2-7	ASSVRQGARNEQY
TRBV4-1	NA	TRBJ1-2	ASSRGQGEGT
TRBV15	NA	TRBJ1-1	ATSQRGTGKKSTEAF
TRBV25-1	NA	TRBJ2-5	ASRRGAGETQY
TRBV6-6	NA	TRBJ1-1	ASSKAGEGRDTEAF
TRBV6-5	NA	TRBJ2-7	ASSYWTGGDWDEQY
TRBV18	NA	TRBJ1-3	ASSRTGGSLGNTIY
TRBV30	NA	TRBJ1-1	AWRITGSVSTEAF
TRBV4-1	NA	TRBJ2-7	ASSQERSFDDYEQY
TRBV7-9	NA	TRBJ1-2	SSSVQGANYGYT
TRBV7-9	NA	TRBJ1-5	ASSLESGVRGNQPQH
TRBV7-7	NA	TRBJ2-6	ASSLRNLTGDVLT
TRBV6-4	NA	TRBJ2-3	ASSPRATDTQY
TRBV19	NA	TRBJ2-5	ASSPELAYETQY
TRBV7-3	NA	TRBJ2-3	ASSRDYASDTQY
TRBV29-1	NA	TRBJ2-3	SVIGRRGTDTQY
TRBV28	NA	TRBJ2-3	ASSSTSGRPSTDTQY
TRBV10-3	NA	TRBJ2-4	AIRSSGGENIQY
TRBV7-6	NA	TRBJ2-2	ASSLALGQGNTGELF
TRBV9	NA	TRBJ2-3	ASSVGQGADTQY
TRBV14	NA	TRBJ1-1	ASSQVTGGYTEAF
TRBV2	NA	TRBJ2-7	ASRHRELNPSYEQY
TRBV7-6	NA	TRBJ2-7	ASSSWEGQGAYEQY
TRBV28	NA	TRBJ2-7	ASSWGGRAYEQY
TRBV30	NA	TRBJ2-3	AWGLAGYTDTQY
TRBV27	NA	TRBJ2-7	ASSLLLGGNEQY
TRBV5-4	NA	TRBJ2-7	ASSFNQGADEQY
TRBV7-7	NA	TRBJ2-7	ASSSQPGVGYEQY
TRBV9	NA	TRBJ2-7	ASSGGQAVDEQY
TRBV6-1	NA	TRBJ1-1	ASSARDRRPNTEAF
TRBV4-3	NA	TRBJ1-1	ASSQEVDRNTEAF